This T cell receptor beta chain was sequenced in a study of blood T cell repertoires in COVID-19. For the study at large: Sites in the United States, Italy and Spain provided acute and convalescent COVID-19 samples. The cDNA or gDNA used as material had been derived from T cells, B-cell-depleted T cells, or PBMCs.

In the authors' methods: From reference gene primer amplification, estimates of nucleated cell counts were derived. Libraries were prepared by immunoSEQ multiplex PCR; TCRdb keeps only in-frame clonotypes and omits some of them. Clone size and V and J calls were adopted from that table, with D and trimming inferred from the DNA. The table includes more than 250,000 clones, around 87% detected once. Germline V lookup: CDR1 MDHEN, CDR2 SYDVKM. The CDR3 loop spans 17 amino acids. Between the trimmed V and J ends, which lost 2 bases and 4 bases, there was a span of 17 bases. The TCR originated in a man in his forties or fifties with active or convalescent COVID-19. Sequenced material: peripheral blood. The chain couples TRBV28 to TRBJ2-2; D is possibly TRBD1 (5 bases). The CDR3 region has the DNA TGTGCCAGCAGTTTACCCCTGGGGCTTGGTAGCACCGGGGAGCTGTTTTTT. The encoded protein is CASSLPLGLGSTGELFF.